This T cell receptor beta chain was recovered during a study of CD8+ T cells in alopecia areata. It was cDNA, reverse transcribed from extracted RNA, that served as the sequencing template. Only in-frame clones appear in the TCRdb table, and some are missing; sequencing was by immunoSEQ multiplex PCR. The table records 140,000 to 150,000 clones, nearly 55% of them present only once. Treatment denoted: oral pan-JAK inhibitor, 5-10 mg twice daily. V shed 9 bases and J shed 0 bases, with 14 bases lying between them. The CDR3 runs 15 residues. From germline, CDR1 is LNHNV and CDR2 YYDKDF (reference sequence).

The chain employs TRBV15 and TRBJ2-2; unclear D gene. The sequencing here drew on CD8+ T cells sorted from blood, taken at week 4, from a patient treated with tofacitinib. The sequence derives from a human donor with alopecia areata. The CDR3 sequence is CATRRATSNTGELFF. The DNA of the CDR3 is TGTGCCACTAGACGGGCGACCTCGAACACCGGGGAGCTGTTTTTT.